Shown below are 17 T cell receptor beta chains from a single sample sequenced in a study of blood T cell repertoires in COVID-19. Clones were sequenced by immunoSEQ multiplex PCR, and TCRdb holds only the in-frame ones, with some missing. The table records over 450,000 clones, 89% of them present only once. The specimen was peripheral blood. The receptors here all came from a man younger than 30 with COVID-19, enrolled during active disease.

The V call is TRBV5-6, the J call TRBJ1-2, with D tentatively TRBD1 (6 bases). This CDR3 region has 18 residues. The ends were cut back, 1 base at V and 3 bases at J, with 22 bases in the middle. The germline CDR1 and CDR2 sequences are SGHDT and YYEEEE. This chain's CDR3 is CASSLFRGFVGLDYGYTF. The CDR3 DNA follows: TGTGCCAGCAGCTTGTTCAGGGGATTTGTAGGCTTGGACTATGGCTACACCTTC.

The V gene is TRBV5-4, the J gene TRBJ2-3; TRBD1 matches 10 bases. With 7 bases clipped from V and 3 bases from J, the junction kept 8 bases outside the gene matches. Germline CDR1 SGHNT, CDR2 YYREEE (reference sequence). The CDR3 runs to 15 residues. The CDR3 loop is CASALTGGVTDTQYF. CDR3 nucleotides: TGTGCCAGCGCCCTGACAGGGGGCGTTACAGATACGCAGTATTTT.

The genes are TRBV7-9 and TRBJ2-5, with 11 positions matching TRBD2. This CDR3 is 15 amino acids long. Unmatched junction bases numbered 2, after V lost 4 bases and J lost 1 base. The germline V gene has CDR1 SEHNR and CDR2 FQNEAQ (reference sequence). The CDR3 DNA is TGTGCCAGCAGCTCACTAGCGGGAGTCCAAGAGACCCAGTACTTC. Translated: CASSSLAGVQETQYF.

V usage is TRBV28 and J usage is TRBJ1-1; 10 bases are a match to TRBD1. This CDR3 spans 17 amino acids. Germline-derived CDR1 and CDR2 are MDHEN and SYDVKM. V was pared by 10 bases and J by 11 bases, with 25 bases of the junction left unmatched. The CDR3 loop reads CATFLIDRGLALTGAFF. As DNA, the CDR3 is TGTGCCACTTTTCTTATCGACAGGGGGCTAGCTTTGACTGGGGCTTTCTTT.

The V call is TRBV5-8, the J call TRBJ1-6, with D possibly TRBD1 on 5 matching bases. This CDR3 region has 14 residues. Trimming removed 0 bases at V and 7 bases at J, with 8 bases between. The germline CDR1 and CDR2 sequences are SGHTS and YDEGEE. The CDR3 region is CASSLEGRNSPLHF. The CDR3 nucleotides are TGTGCCAGCAGCTTGGAGGGGCGAAATTCACCCCTCCACTTT.

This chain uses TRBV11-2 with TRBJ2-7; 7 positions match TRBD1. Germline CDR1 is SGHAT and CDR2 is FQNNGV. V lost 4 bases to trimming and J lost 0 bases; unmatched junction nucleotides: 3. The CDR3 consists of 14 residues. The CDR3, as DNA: TGTGCCAGCAGCTGGGGACAGAACTCCTACGAGCAGTACTTC. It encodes CASSWGQNSYEQYF. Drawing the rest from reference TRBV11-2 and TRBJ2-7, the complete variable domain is EAGVAQSPRYKIIEKRQSVAFWCNPISGHATLYWYQQILGQGPKLLIQFQNNGVVDDSQLPKDRFSAERLKGVDSTLKIQPAKLEDSAVYLCASSWGQNSYEQYFGPGTRLTVT.

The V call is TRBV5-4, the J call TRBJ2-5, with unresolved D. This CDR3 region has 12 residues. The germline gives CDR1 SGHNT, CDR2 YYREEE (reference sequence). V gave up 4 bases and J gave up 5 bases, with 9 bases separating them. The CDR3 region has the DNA TGTGCCAGCAGCCATTACCGGGAGACCCAGTACTTC. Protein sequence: CASSHYRETQYF.

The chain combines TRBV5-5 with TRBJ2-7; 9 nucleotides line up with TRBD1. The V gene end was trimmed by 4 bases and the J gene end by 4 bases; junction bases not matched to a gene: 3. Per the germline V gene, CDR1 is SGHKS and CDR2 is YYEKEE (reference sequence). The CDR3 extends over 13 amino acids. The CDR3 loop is CASSQQGAYEQYF. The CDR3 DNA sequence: TGTGCCAGCAGCCAACAGGGGGCGTACGAGCAGTACTTC.

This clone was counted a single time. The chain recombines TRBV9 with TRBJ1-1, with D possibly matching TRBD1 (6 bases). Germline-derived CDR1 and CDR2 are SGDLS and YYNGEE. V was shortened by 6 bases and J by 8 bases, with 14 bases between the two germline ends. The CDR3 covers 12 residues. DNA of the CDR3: TGTGCCAGCACCCGCCCCACAGGGGAAGCTTTCTTT. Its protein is CASTRPTGEAFF.

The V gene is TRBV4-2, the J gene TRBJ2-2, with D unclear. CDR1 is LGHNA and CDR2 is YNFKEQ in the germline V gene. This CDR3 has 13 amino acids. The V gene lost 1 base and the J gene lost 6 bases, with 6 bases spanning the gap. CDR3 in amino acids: CASSQVEAGELFF. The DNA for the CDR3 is TGTGCCAGCAGCCAAGTCGAGGCCGGGGAGCTGTTTTTT.

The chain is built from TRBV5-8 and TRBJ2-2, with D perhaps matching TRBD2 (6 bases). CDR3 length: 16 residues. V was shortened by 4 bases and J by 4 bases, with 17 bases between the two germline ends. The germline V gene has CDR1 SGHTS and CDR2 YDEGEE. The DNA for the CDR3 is TGTGCCAGCAGCCTCCTACTAGCTTGGAGCACCGGGGAGCTGTTTTTT. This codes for CASSLLLAWSTGELFF.

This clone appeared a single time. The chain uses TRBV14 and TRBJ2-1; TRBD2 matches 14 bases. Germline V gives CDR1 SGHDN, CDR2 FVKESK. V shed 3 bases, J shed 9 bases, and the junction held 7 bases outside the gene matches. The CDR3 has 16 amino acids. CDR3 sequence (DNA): TGTGCCAGCAGCCAGGCGGGACTAGCGGGAGTGGGTGAGCAGTTCTTC. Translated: CASSQAGLAGVGEQFF.

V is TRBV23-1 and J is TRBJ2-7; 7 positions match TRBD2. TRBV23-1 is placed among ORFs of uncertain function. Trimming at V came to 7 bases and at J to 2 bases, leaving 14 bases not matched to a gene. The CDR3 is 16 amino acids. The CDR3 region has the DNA TGCGCCAGCAATCGAAGCGGGACGACAGACCCCTACGAGCAGTACTTC. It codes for CASNRSGTTDPYEQYF.

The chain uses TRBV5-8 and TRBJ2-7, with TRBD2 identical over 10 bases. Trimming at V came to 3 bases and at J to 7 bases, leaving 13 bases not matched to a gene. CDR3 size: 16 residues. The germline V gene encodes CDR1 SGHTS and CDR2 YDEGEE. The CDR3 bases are TGTGCCAGCAGCTCGCCGGGACTAGCGACAGGTTGGGAGCAGTACTTC. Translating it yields CASSSPGLATGWEQYF.

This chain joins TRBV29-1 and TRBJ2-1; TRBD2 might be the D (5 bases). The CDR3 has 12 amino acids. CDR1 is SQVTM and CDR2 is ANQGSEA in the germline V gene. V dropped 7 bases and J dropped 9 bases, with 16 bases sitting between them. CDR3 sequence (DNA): TGCAGCGGATGGACCGACCGGGGTGAGCAGTTCTTC. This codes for CSGWTDRGEQFF.

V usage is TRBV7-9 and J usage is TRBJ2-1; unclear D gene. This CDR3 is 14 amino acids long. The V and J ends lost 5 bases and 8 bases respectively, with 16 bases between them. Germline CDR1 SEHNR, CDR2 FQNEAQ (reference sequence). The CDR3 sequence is CASSPYGRPHEQFF. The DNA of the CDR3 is TGTGCCAGCAGCCCATACGGCAGGCCCCATGAGCAGTTCTTC.

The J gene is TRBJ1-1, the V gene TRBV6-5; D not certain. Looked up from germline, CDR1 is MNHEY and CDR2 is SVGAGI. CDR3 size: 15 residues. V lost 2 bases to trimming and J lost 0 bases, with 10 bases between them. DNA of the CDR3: TGTGCCAGCAGTTACGCCAGGAACATGAACACTGAAGCTTTCTTT. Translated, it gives CASSYARNMNTEAFF.